Listed below are T cell receptor beta chains from one sample, sequenced in a study of T cell responses to AZD1222 COVID-19 vaccine. Profiling relied on immunoSEQ multiplex PCR, and the TCRdb table lists in-frame clones only, not all of them. The sample gives about 220,000 clones, about 92% of which show up once; 0.95% to 1.1% is in the top ten. The sample consisted of peripheral blood, taken on day 0 of MenACWY control vaccination. The receptors were sampled from an adult in good health. The conserved cysteine and the conserved F or W are not part of the CDR3 here.

j_call | v_call | cdr3_aa
TRBJ1-5 | TRBV12-3/TRBV12-4 | ASSFNQPQH
TRBJ1-1 | TRBV5-1 | ASSLGFTTEAF
TRBJ1-5 | TRBV23-1 | ASSHWGRDSNQPQH
TRBJ2-6 | TRBV7-8 | ASSFSRGAGANVLT
TRBJ1-2 | TRBV28 | ASRRSGFGYT
TRBJ1-5 | TRBV3-1/TRBV3-2 | ASSPGPSGRQPQH
TRBJ2-5 | TRBV4-3 | ASSPSLLETQY
TRBJ1-6 | TRBV6-4 | ASRGRTGTNSPLH
TRBJ1-1 | TRBV5-5 | ASSFGQVNTEAF
TRBJ1-6 | TRBV2 | ASSDQGGNSPLH
TRBJ2-2 | TRBV5-1 | ASKRGPDSTGELF
TRBJ2-2 | TRBV2 | ASRGQFGELF
TRBJ2-5 | TRBV30 | AWSVGSAYQETQY
TRBJ1-1 | TRBV27 | ASSDRDGNMNTEAF
TRBJ1-6 | TRBV7-9 | ASSRDGGLHSPLH
TRBJ2-1 | TRBV5-5 | ASSFSQSAYNEQF
TRBJ1-2 | TRBV9 | ASSGWGTDHPGYT
TRBJ1-2 | TRBV24-1 | ATSDNDRAYGYT
TRBJ1-1 | TRBV15 | ATSTSLNGEAF
TRBJ1-2 | TRBV12-3/TRBV12-4 | ASRPAGSGYT
TRBJ1-1 | TRBV30 | AWNKRSLAEAF
TRBJ1-1 | TRBV2 | ASEAQGTRNTEAF
TRBJ2-5 | TRBV5-1 | ASAGGKEGETQY
TRBJ1-1 | TRBV19 | ASTPSQRMNTEAF
TRBJ1-1 | TRBV14 | ASSQSLGAEAF
TRBJ2-7 | TRBV4-1 | ASSQDRGRNEQY